The next 26 T cell receptor beta chains were all read from a single sample in a study of T cells in Graves' hyperthyroidism and ophthalmopathy. Amplified TCR beta CDR3 regions came from RNA transcripts. The study used the HTBI primer set for a first-round RT-PCR of the TCR CDR3. TCRdb recomputed calls from the multiplex PCR reads with MiXCR, one row per CDR3 protein. The data hold approximately 400,000 distinct CDR3 sequences, with 20% to 25% observed a single time. Specimen: blood. The source is a man aged 50 to 60 with Graves' hyperthyroidism.

This clonotype has only a few counts. The V and J genes are TRBV5-1 and TRBJ2-1; D is undetermined. Trimming left V 0 bases short and J 2 bases short, with 9 bases between. Germline lookup yields CDR1 SGHRS and CDR2 YFSETQ. CDR3 length: 15 amino acids. The CDR3 DNA sequence: TGCGCCAGCAGCTTGGGCGGAATGACCTACAATGAGCAGTTCTTC. It codes for CASSLGGMTYNEQFF. The full variable domain, with the rest looked up from reference TRBV5-1 and TRBJ2-1, is KAGVTQTPRYLIKTRGQQVTLSCSPISGHRSVSWYQQTPGQGLQFLFEYFSETQRNKGNFPGRFSGRQFSNSRSEMNVSTLELGDSALYLCASSLGGMTYNEQFFGPGTRLTVL.

The rearrangement joins TRBV28 to TRBJ2-1; the D call may be TRBD1 or TRBD2 (5 bases each). Germline CDR1 is MDHEN and CDR2 is SYDVKM. Deletions cut 5 bases from V and 15 bases from J, with 23 bases between. The CDR3 runs to 14 residues. CDR3: CASSAAGTLAFLFF. CDR3 nucleotides: TGTGCCAGCAGTGCGGCAGGGACCCTAGCTTTTTTGTTCTTC.

This clonotype was seen at least ten times. The rearrangement joins TRBV7-2 to TRBJ2-5; D unresolved. The CDR3 is made up of 13 amino acids. V was pared by 5 bases and J by 3 bases, with 10 bases between. Germline lookup yields CDR1 SGHTA and CDR2 FQGNSA. The CDR3 spells CASSLLPEETQYF. In DNA form, the CDR3 reads TGTGCCAGCAGCCTGCTCCCAGAAGAGACCCAGTACTTC. The full variable domain, rest sourced from reference TRBV7-2 and TRBJ2-5, is GAGVSQSPSNKVTEKGKDVELRCDPISGHTALYWYRQSLGQGLEFLIYFQGNSAPDKSGLPSDRFSAERTGGSVSTLTIQRTQQEDSAVYLCASSLLPEETQYFGPGTRLLVL.

This chain links TRBV29-1 with TRBJ2-1; 13 bases are a match to TRBD2. This CDR3 spans 13 amino acids. The junction had 5 bases not matched to a gene; V was cut back by 7 bases and J by 8 bases. CDR1 and CDR2 from the germline V gene are SQVTM and ANQGSEA. As DNA, the CDR3 is TGCAGCGCGACTAGCGGGAGGATAGATGAGCAGTTCTTC. Protein product: CSATSGRIDEQFF.

Many counts were recorded for this clonotype. J is TRBJ2-2 and V is TRBV28; D ambiguous. The germline V gene has CDR1 MDHEN and CDR2 SYDVKM. Trimming stripped 5 bases from V and 4 bases from J, with 11 bases between. This CDR3 is built from 14 residues. This CDR3 reads CASSPRLVTGELFF. Written as DNA, the CDR3 is TGTGCCAGCAGTCCGCGGTTAGTCACCGGGGAGCTGTTTTTT.

This chain links TRBV10-3 with TRBJ2-3; 7 nucleotides line up with TRBD1. This CDR3 comprises 15 residues. The germline CDR1 and CDR2 sequences are ENHRY and SYGVKD. V dropped 0 bases and J dropped 4; count of bases not matched to a gene: 4. The CDR3 nucleotides are TGTGCCATCAGTGAGTCAGGGGGCGCGGCAGATACGCAGTATTTT. This encodes CAISESGGAADTQYF.

The chain uses TRBV6-1 and TRBJ1-1; D remains ambiguous. V lost 5 bases and J 8 bases, leaving 12 bases between the germline ends. CDR1 is MNHNS and CDR2 is SASEGT in the germline V gene. CDR3 length: 12 amino acids. CDR3 sequence: CASSRYIEEAFF. The CDR3 DNA sequence: TGTGCCAGCAGTAGATATATAGAGGAAGCTTTCTTT.

The V and J genes are TRBV7-9 and TRBJ2-1; D call uncertain. Germline-derived CDR1 and CDR2 are SEHNR and FQNEAQ (reference sequence). V lost 5 bases, J lost 10 bases, and 9 bases lay in between. The CDR3 runs 11 residues. Written as DNA, the CDR3 is TGTGCCAGCAGCGATAAATGGGAGCAGTTCTTC. It yields the protein CASSDKWEQFF.

This clonotype has just a few counts. The V gene is TRBV28, the J gene TRBJ2-3, with D uncertain. The CDR3 totals 17 residues. V lost 4 bases to trimming and J lost 2 bases, with 19 bases between them. The germline gives CDR1 MDHEN, CDR2 SYDVKM. The CDR3 loop is CASSSPPTRLVTDTQYF. The CDR3 bases are TGTGCCAGCAGTTCCCCCCCCACTCGGTTGGTCACAGATACGCAGTATTTT. Together with reference TRBV28 and TRBJ2-3, the CDR3 gives the full variable domain: DVKVTQSSRYLVKRTGEKVFLECVQDMDHENMFWYRQDPGLGLRLIYFSYDVKMKEKGDIPEGYSVSREKKERFSLILESASTNQTSMYLCASSSPPTRLVTDTQYFGPGTRLTVL.

This clonotype came up a few times. V usage is TRBV24-1 and J usage is TRBJ2-2, with 14 bases that match TRBD2. Looked up from germline, CDR1 is KGHDR and CDR2 is SFDVKD. The CDR3 contains 16 residues. V was pared by 3 bases and J by 6 bases, with 2 bases of the junction left unmatched. The CDR3 DNA sequence: TGTGCCACCAGTGATGGGACTAGCGGGAGTTCCGGGGAGCTGTTTTTT. Protein sequence: CATSDGTSGSSGELFF.

The gene calls are TRBV11-2 and TRBJ2-3, with D perhaps being TRBD1 or TRBD2 (6 bases each). Looked up from germline, CDR1 is SGHAT and CDR2 is FQNNGV. Trimming stripped 5 bases from V and 0 bases from J, with 12 bases between. This CDR3 region has 15 residues. CDR3 sequence (DNA): TGTGCCAGCAGCCCCTTGGGGGGCAGCACAGATACGCAGTATTTT. It codes for CASSPLGGSTDTQYF.

The table lists this clonotype with many counts. V and J are TRBV28 and TRBJ1-4, with D maybe TRBD1 (5 bases). CDR1 is MDHEN, CDR2 SYDVKM, per germline. CDR3 length equals 15 residues. V lost 6 bases and J lost 2, with 13 bases in between. The CDR3 loop is CASRSAGPTNEKLFF. DNA of the CDR3: TGTGCCAGCAGGTCTGCGGGGCCTACTAATGAAAAACTGTTTTTT. Full variable domain (outside the CDR3, taken from reference TRBV28 and TRBJ1-4): DVKVTQSSRYLVKRTGEKVFLECVQDMDHENMFWYRQDPGLGLRLIYFSYDVKMKEKGDIPEGYSVSREKKERFSLILESASTNQTSMYLCASRSAGPTNEKLFFGSGTQLSVL.

V usage is TRBV7-3 and J usage is TRBJ2-2; maybe TRBD2 (6 bases). Trimming removed 8 bases at V and 0 bases at J, with 19 bases between. The V gene's germline CDR1 is SGHTA and CDR2 FQGTGA. The CDR3 runs 17 residues. CDR3: CASWGETRDSNTGELFF. The CDR3 region has the DNA TGTGCCAGCTGGGGGGAAACGAGGGACTCGAACACCGGGGAGCTGTTTTTT.

The rearrangement joins TRBV6-1 to TRBJ2-5; 8 bases line up with TRBD1. The CDR3 is made up of 13 amino acids. J lost 7 bases, V lost 5 bases, and 6 bases had no gene match. CDR1 is MNHNS and CDR2 is SASEGT in the germline V gene. The CDR3 nucleotides read TGTGCCAGCAGTCAGGGACAGGCTGGGACCCAGTACTTC. Amino acids: CASSQGQAGTQYF.

This clonotype was detected only a few times. V gene TRBV7-3 combines with J gene TRBJ2-5; no clear D gene. V was shortened by 5 bases and J by 1 base, with 14 bases between the two germline ends. Germline V gene sequence: CDR1 SGHTA, CDR2 FQGTGA. This CDR3 is 15 amino acids long. The CDR3 region is CASSINMEPQETQYF. The CDR3 DNA follows: TGTGCCAGCAGCATAAACATGGAGCCCCAAGAGACCCAGTACTTC.

V is TRBV20-1 and J is TRBJ2-7; TRBD1 aligns across 7 bases. From germline, CDR1 is DFQATT and CDR2 SNEGSKA (reference sequence). V lost 0 bases to trimming and J lost 4 bases; unmatched junction nucleotides: 9. CDR3 length equals 15 residues. The CDR3 DNA reads TGCAGTGCTAGAGATGCGCTGGGACAGACATACGAGCAGTACTTC. It encodes CSARDALGQTYEQYF.

The rearrangement uses TRBV19 and TRBJ1-1, with no clear D. This CDR3 is built from 13 residues. Germline assignment: CDR1 LNHDA and CDR2 SQIVND (reference sequence). Trimming stripped 6 bases from V and 3 bases from J, with 11 bases between. CDR3 region: CASRIERYTEAFF. As DNA, the CDR3 is TGTGCCAGTAGGATCGAGCGGTACACTGAAGCTTTCTTT.

This clonotype has ten or more counts. The CDR3 DNA sequence: TGTGCCAGCAGCAGGACTAGCGGGATCCAAGAGACCCAGTACTTC. Amino acid sequence: CASSRTSGIQETQYF. V gene TRBV7-3 combines with J gene TRBJ2-5, with 12 bases that match TRBD2. The ends lost 5 bases at V and 1 base at J; junction bases unmatched: 2. The CDR3 totals 15 residues. The V gene's germline CDR1 is SGHTA and CDR2 FQGTGA.

This rearrangement joins TRBV19 to TRBJ2-1, with 7 bases lining up with TRBD1. The CDR3 loop spans 15 amino acids. The germline gives CDR1 LNHDA, CDR2 SQIVND (reference sequence). Unmatched junction bases numbered 6, after V lost 7 bases and J lost 0 bases. CDR3 sequence: CASTPDRSSYNEQFF. In DNA form, the CDR3 reads TGTGCCAGTACTCCGGACAGGAGCTCCTACAATGAGCAGTTCTTC. The full variable domain, completed using reference TRBV19 and TRBJ2-1, is DGGITQSPKYLFRKEGQNVTLSCEQNLNHDAMYWYRQDPGQGLRLIYYSQIVNDFQKGDIAEGYSVSREKKESFPLTVTSAQKNPTAFYLCASTPDRSSYNEQFFGPGTRLTVL.

This chain connects TRBV20-1 to TRBJ2-2; possibly TRBD2 for D (5 bases). Germline V CDR1 and CDR2: DFQATT, SNEGSKA (reference sequence). V dropped 3 bases and J dropped 6 bases, with 17 bases sitting between them. This CDR3 spans 15 amino acids. The CDR3 protein is CSASVELGAAGELFF. The CDR3 DNA sequence: TGCAGTGCTAGCGTTGAACTAGGAGCGGCCGGGGAGCTGTTTTTT.

This clonotype was counted ten times or more. The genes are TRBV3-1 and TRBJ2-5, with D possibly matching TRBD2 (5 bases). This CDR3 has 14 amino acids. V was cut by 4 bases and J by 5 bases, with 14 bases left in between. CDR1 and CDR2 (germline): LGHDT, YNNKEL (reference sequence). This CDR3 reads CASSPSTRGETQYF. The CDR3 DNA reads TGTGCCAGCAGCCCTTCGACACGCGGGGAGACCCAGTACTTC.

This clonotype was recorded a few times. CDR3 loop: CASSPQAPGPPNCEQYF. CDR3 coding DNA: TGTGCCAGCAGCCCTCAGGCTCCAGGGCCCCCCAACTGCGAGCAGTACTTC. The rearrangement joins TRBV7-9 to TRBJ2-7; possible D gene TRBD1, 5 bases. The germline CDR1 and CDR2 sequences are SEHNR and FQNEAQ (reference sequence). CDR3 size: 17 residues. Deletions cut 5 bases from V and 6 bases from J, with 26 bases between.

This clonotype was seen a handful of times. The V and J genes are TRBV7-9 and TRBJ2-7; the match to TRBD2 covers 16 bases. Trimming removed 5 bases from V and 6 bases from J; junction bases left unmatched: 13. CDR3 size: 18 residues. CDR1 SEHNR and CDR2 FQNEAQ come from the germline V gene (reference sequence). In DNA form, the CDR3 reads TGTGCCAGCAGCCCAGGGACTAGCGGGAGGGTAGTGGGGAGCGAGCAGTACTTC. Translated: CASSPGTSGRVVGSEQYF.

This clonotype occurred a few times. This chain connects TRBV28 to TRBJ2-1; the D is unclear. V lost 4 bases and J lost 6, with 7 bases in between. Germline CDR1 reads MDHEN; CDR2 reads SYDVKM. There are 12 residues in the CDR3. CDR3: CASSWEVNEQFF. CDR3 DNA: TGTGCCAGCAGTTGGGAAGTCAATGAGCAGTTCTTC.

V usage is TRBV7-6 and J usage is TRBJ2-5, with 10 bases fitting TRBD1. Germline V lookup: CDR1 SGHVS, CDR2 FNYEAQ. Unmatched junction bases numbered 7, after V lost 2 bases and J lost 4 bases. The CDR3 has 16 amino acids. The CDR3 coding sequence is TGTGCCAGCAGCTTATGGCAGGACAGGGGGAGAGAGACCCAGTACTTC. As protein: CASSLWQDRGRETQYF.

In its sample, this clonotype was seen many times. The chain uses TRBV7-9 and TRBJ2-7; a weak D match, TRBD2 (6 bases). Germline V gene sequence: CDR1 SEHNR, CDR2 FQNEAQ (reference sequence). The CDR3 extends over 14 amino acids. V lost 2 bases and J 5 bases, leaving 13 bases between the germline ends. CDR3 residues: CASSLRREVDEQYF. For the CDR3, the DNA is TGTGCCAGCAGCTTAAGGAGGGAGGTGGACGAGCAGTACTTC.